These 24 T cell receptor beta chains came from one sample sequenced in a study of technical replicates of blood from a handful of donors. Sequencing was performed with immunoSEQ multiplex PCR; in TCRdb, only in-frame clones are kept and a portion is missing. Here the sample spans over 60,000 clones, 93% being singletons. The sample consisted of T cells isolated from PBMCs. These receptor sequences come from a human donor in good health.

This chain joins TRBV7-6 and TRBJ1-5; the D gene is possibly TRBD1 (5 bases). CDR3 size: 15 residues. V was trimmed by 1 base and J by 0 bases, leaving 7 bases between them. From germline, CDR1 is SGHVS and CDR2 FNYEAQ. CDR3 DNA: TGTGCCAGCAGCTTAGGACAGCGTAGCAATCAGCCCCAGCATTTT. It is translated as CASSLGQRSNQPQHF.

The V and J genes are TRBV19 and TRBJ2-7, with 7 bases aligning to TRBD2. The V and J ends lost 3 bases and 4 bases, in that order; junction bases with no gene match: 6. Germline V CDR1 and CDR2: LNHDA, SQIVND (reference sequence). CDR3 length: 14 residues. The CDR3, as DNA: TGTGCCAGTAGTATCGGGCGGGAGCCTTACGAGCAGTACTTC. This encodes CASSIGREPYEQYF.

This sequence joins TRBV5-6 and TRBJ2-5; possibly TRBD2 for D (5 bases). Germline-derived CDR1 and CDR2 are SGHDT and YYEEEE. V was cut by 2 bases and J by 4 bases, with 12 bases left in between. CDR3 length: 14 amino acids. Here the CDR3 reads CASSLGLSRETQYF. CDR3 DNA sequence: TGTGCCAGCAGCTTAGGACTGTCACGAGAGACCCAGTACTTC.

This clone was counted a few times. The rearrangement joins TRBV10-3 to TRBJ1-1; D is unresolved. V was pared by 4 bases and J by 1 base, with 4 bases between. This CDR3 is 12 amino acids long. The germline V gene encodes CDR1 ENHRY and CDR2 SYGVKD. The CDR3 is CAISAENTEAFF. CDR3 coding DNA: TGTGCCATCAGTGCAGAGAACACTGAAGCTTTCTTT.

This clone was seen once. The chain links TRBV30 to TRBJ1-3; TRBD1 matches at 7 bases. The trim removed 5 bases at V and 4 bases at J, leaving 5 bases unmatched. The CDR3 totals 13 residues. Germline V gene lookup returns CDR1 GTSNPN and CDR2 SVGIG (reference sequence). The DNA of the CDR3 is TGTGCCTGGGCGACAGGGCTCGGAAACACCATATATTTT. Translated: CAWATGLGNTIYF.

The chain joins TRBV6-4 to TRBJ2-3; 8 bases agree with TRBD2. V trimming: 1 base; J trimming: 2 bases; junction bases outside the gene matches: 8. The CDR3 sequence is 17 residues long. Germline V gene data show CDR1 as MRHNA and CDR2 as SNTAGT. CDR3 nucleotide sequence: TGTGCCAGCAGTGACTGGGGCGGGGGGACCTACACAGATACGCAGTATTTT. Translated: CASSDWGGGTYTDTQYF.

The chain has TRBV18 and TRBJ2-7; D is possibly TRBD1 (5 bases). CDR1 and CDR2 from the germline V gene are KGHSH and LQKENI. Trimming pared 6 bases from V and 2 bases from J, leaving 11 bases between. CDR3 length equals 13 residues. CDR3 sequence reads: CASSPQGPYEQYF. The CDR3 nucleotides are TGTGCCAGCTCCCCCCAGGGTCCCTACGAGCAGTACTTC. Supplemented by reference TRBV18 and TRBJ2-7, the full variable domain reads NAGVMQNPRHLVRRRGQEARLRCSPMKGHSHVYWYRQLPEEGLKFMVYLQKENIIDESGMPKERFSAEFPKEGPSILRIQQVVRGDSAAYFCASSPQGPYEQYFGPGTRLTVT.

V is TRBV2 and J is TRBJ2-2, with D uncertain. CDR3 length: 14 residues. Trimming pared 1 base from V and 2 bases from J, leaving 5 bases between. Germline lookup yields CDR1 SNHLY and CDR2 FYNNEI. The CDR3 sequence: CASSEGANTGELFF. The DNA for the CDR3 is TGTGCCAGCAGTGAAGGAGCTAACACCGGGGAGCTGTTTTTT.

The V call is TRBV28, the J call TRBJ1-2, with 10 nucleotides matching TRBD1. Unmatched junction bases numbered 13, after V lost 5 bases and J lost 7 bases. Germline values: CDR1 MDHEN, CDR2 SYDVKM. The length of the CDR3 is 16 residues. This chain's CDR3 is CASSRASGTGVFGYTF. The CDR3 DNA follows: TGTGCCAGCAGTCGCGCCTCCGGGACAGGGGTCTTTGGCTACACCTTC.

The chain couples TRBV7-6 to TRBJ2-7; D is perhaps TRBD2 (6 bases). This CDR3 has 12 residues. Germline CDR1 is SGHVS and CDR2 is FNYEAQ. V was cut by 1 base and J by 5 bases, with 6 bases left in between. CDR3 amino acids: CASSLGGDEQYF. CDR3 nucleotide sequence: TGTGCCAGCAGCTTAGGGGGGGACGAGCAGTACTTC.

The rearrangement joins TRBV10-3 to TRBJ2-5; TRBD1 might be the D (6 bases). CDR1 and CDR2 (germline): ENHRY, SYGVKD. The V gene lost 2 bases and the J gene lost 5 bases, with 15 bases spanning the gap. CDR3 size: 15 residues. The CDR3 DNA sequence: TGTGCCATCAGTGAGGCAAGGGGGACGGCGGAGACCCAGTACTTC. Its protein is CAISEARGTAETQYF.

The chain links TRBV5-1 to TRBJ1-1, with D possibly TRBD1 on 6 matching bases. Trimming removed 0 bases at V and 1 base at J, with 10 bases between. This CDR3 contains 15 residues. Per germline, CDR1 SGHRS and CDR2 YFSETQ. The CDR3 sequence: CASSLGTTGNTEAFF. The CDR3 nucleotides read TGCGCCAGCAGCTTGGGGACGACAGGGAACACTGAAGCTTTCTTT.

The chain joins TRBV19 to TRBJ2-3; the D gene is possibly TRBD2 (5 bases). The CDR3 contains 12 residues. From germline, CDR1 is LNHDA and CDR2 SQIVND (reference sequence). V dropped 9 bases and J dropped 4 bases, with 11 bases sitting between them. CDR3 residues: CASEGWADTQYF. The CDR3 region has the DNA TGTGCCAGCGAGGGATGGGCAGATACGCAGTATTTT.

The chain uses TRBV6-1 and TRBJ1-3; D gene unclear. Trimming took 6 bases from V and 6 from J, leaving 12 bases between them. Germline CDR1 is MNHNS and CDR2 is SASEGT. This CDR3 contains 13 residues. The CDR3 sequence: CASRGWRENTIYF. CDR3 nucleotide sequence: TGTGCCAGCAGGGGCTGGAGGGAAAACACCATATATTTT.

This chain links TRBV27 with TRBJ2-1; 11 bases match TRBD2. Germline lookup yields CDR1 MNHEY and CDR2 SMNVEV (reference sequence). Unmatched junction bases numbered 10, after V lost 3 bases and J lost 6 bases. The CDR3 runs 17 residues. CDR3 region: CASSFTPSGGNRNEQFF. The CDR3 DNA is TGTGCCAGCAGTTTTACCCCTAGCGGGGGGAACCGCAATGAGCAGTTCTTC.

This CDR3 is CASSDTGEEGYTF. DNA of the CDR3: TGTGCCAGCAGCGATACAGGGGAGGAAGGCTACACCTTC. The gene calls are TRBV13 and TRBJ1-2; 7 positions match TRBD1. Germline CDR1 is PRHDT and CDR2 is FYEKMQ (reference sequence). The CDR3 is made up of 13 amino acids. Unmatched junction bases numbered 8, after V lost 5 bases and J lost 8 bases.

This chain joins TRBV4-2 and TRBJ2-7, with TRBD1 matching over 8 bases. Germline loops: CDR1 LGHNA, CDR2 YNFKEQ. This CDR3 spans 15 amino acids. The ends lost 4 bases at V and 2 bases at J; junction bases unmatched: 7. CDR3 amino acids: CASSLAGQETYEQYF. The CDR3, as DNA: TGTGCCAGCAGCCTCGCGGGACAGGAAACCTACGAGCAGTACTTC.

The chain links TRBV10-3 to TRBJ1-1, with TRBD1 as a possible D gene (5 bases). The V gene's germline CDR1 is ENHRY and CDR2 SYGVKD. CDR3 length equals 15 residues. The V and J ends lost 2 bases and 1 base respectively, with 11 bases between them. The CDR3 region is CAISEPAGENTEAFF. CDR3 coding DNA: TGTGCCATCAGTGAGCCGGCGGGGGAGAACACTGAAGCTTTCTTT.

This clone has only one observation. The rearrangement uses TRBV5-1 and TRBJ2-3; 9 bases are shared with TRBD2. Per germline, CDR1 SGHRS and CDR2 YFSETQ. V lost 3 bases to trimming and J lost 0 bases; unmatched junction nucleotides: 11. This CDR3 region has 18 residues. The CDR3 DNA sequence: TGCGCCAGCAGCTGGGGTGCTAGCGGGGCCGATAGCACAGATACGCAGTATTTT. Encoded protein: CASSWGASGADSTDTQYF.

J is TRBJ2-2 and V is TRBV19, with 8 bases aligning to TRBD2. The germline V gene has CDR1 LNHDA and CDR2 SQIVND (reference sequence). CDR3 length: 16 residues. J gave up 0 bases and V 5 bases, and 5 bases lay outside the gene matches. The CDR3 protein is CASSPRAGANTGELFF. The CDR3 DNA sequence: TGTGCCAGTAGTCCCCGAGCGGGAGCGAACACCGGGGAGCTGTTTTTT.

This clone was counted once. J is TRBJ2-3 and V is TRBV4-2; possible D gene TRBD1, 6 bases. Germline CDR1 reads LGHNA; CDR2 reads YNFKEQ. V was trimmed by 0 bases and J by 8 bases, leaving 15 bases between them. The CDR3 consists of 15 residues. As DNA, the CDR3 is TGTGCCAGCAGCCAAGAGGTGTCGTGGGGGCTTACGCAGTATTTT. This translates into CASSQEVSWGLTQYF.

The chain combines TRBV5-1 with TRBJ1-4; no clear D. The CDR3 length is 17 residues. Germline CDR1 reads SGHRS; CDR2 reads YFSETQ. With 0 bases removed from V and 5 bases from J, the gap between germline ends came to 17 bases. CDR3 in amino acids: CASSLAKGGRLNEKLFF. The CDR3 nucleotides are TGCGCCAGCAGCTTGGCCAAGGGCGGCAGACTAAATGAAAAACTGTTTTTT.

The chain has TRBV9 and TRBJ1-2, with D possibly matching TRBD1 (6 bases). CDR3 length equals 14 residues. The V end lost 2 bases, the J end lost 7 bases, and 15 bases lay between the germline ends. Germline V lookup: CDR1 SGDLS, CDR2 YYNGEE. Here the CDR3 reads CASSVGTGGLGYTF. The DNA of the CDR3 is TGTGCCAGCAGCGTGGGGACGGGGGGCCTTGGCTACACCTTC.

The V gene is TRBV6-6, the J gene TRBJ1-5; the match to TRBD1 covers 9 bases. V shed 7 bases and J 7 bases; nucleotides not matched to a gene: 11. The CDR3 is 15 amino acids. The germline gives CDR1 MNHNY, CDR2 SVGAGI (reference sequence). In DNA form, the CDR3 reads TGTGCCAGCACCTTACTAGGGGACAGGGAACAGCCCCAGCATTTT. Encoded protein: CASTLLGDREQPQHF.